Each of the 30 T cell receptor beta chains below was sequenced from the same sample in a study of T cells after yellow fever vaccination. TCRdb re-analysed the 5' RACE reads in MiXCR, keeping a single row per CDR3 protein. The sample includes 250,000 to 400,000 distinct CDR3 sequences, 4% to 5.5% of them seen just once. Here the sequenced sample was PBMCs, taken 15 days after the yellow fever booster vaccination. These receptors were taken from a man younger than 35 who received the YFV17D yellow fever vaccine.

This clonotype has at least ten counts. The chain has TRBV4-3 and TRBJ2-2; D is unresolved. The CDR3 covers 17 residues. Germline V gives CDR1 LGHNA, CDR2 YSLEER. V gave up 1 base and J gave up 0 bases, with 12 bases separating them. This CDR3 reads CASSQVGSPTNTGELFF. DNA of the CDR3: TGCGCCAGCAGCCAAGTGGGCAGCCCAACGAACACCGGGGAGCTGTTTTTT.

The V gene is TRBV5-6, the J gene TRBJ1-6; no clear D gene. Per the germline V gene, CDR1 is SGHDT and CDR2 is YYEEEE. Trimming left V 2 bases short and J 4 bases short, with 13 bases between. This CDR3 region has 16 residues. The CDR3 nucleotides are TGTGCCAGCAGCTTCCGGGGAGTGAAGTATAATTCACCCCTCCACTTT. It specifies CASSFRGVKYNSPLHF.

In this sample, this clonotype turned up many times. J is TRBJ2-5 and V is TRBV10-3; 8 bases fit TRBD2. The V and J ends lost 8 bases and 3 bases, in that order; junction bases with no gene match: 2. CDR3 length equals 12 residues. Germline V lookup: CDR1 ENHRY, CDR2 SYGVKD. CDR3 in amino acids: CAISGLEETQYF. The CDR3 nucleotides are TGTGCCATCTCGGGACTAGAAGAGACCCAGTACTTC.

The chain joins TRBV19 to TRBJ2-1, with D hard to call. The CDR3 extends over 12 amino acids. The V and J ends lost 4 bases and 6 bases respectively, with 7 bases between them. The germline V gene encodes CDR1 LNHDA and CDR2 SQIVND (reference sequence). The CDR3 reads CASSTRANEQFF. CDR3 in DNA: TGTGCCAGTAGTACTCGGGCCAATGAGCAGTTCTTC.

The V gene is TRBV29-1, the J gene TRBJ2-7, with 7 bases fitting TRBD1. Per germline, CDR1 SQVTM and CDR2 ANQGSEA. The CDR3 spans 12 residues. The V and J ends lost 4 bases and 3 bases, in that order; junction bases with no gene match: 3. DNA for the CDR3: TGCAGCGTTGCGAGGACAGGCTACGAGCAGTACTTC. Residues: CSVARTGYEQYF.

This clonotype was found a few times. The chain links TRBV6-5 to TRBJ2-3; D unresolved. Trimming pared 5 bases from V and 3 bases from J, leaving 30 bases between. This CDR3 has 20 amino acids. From germline, CDR1 is MNHEY and CDR2 SVGAGI. The CDR3 loop reads CASSLREISWVVGRTDTQYF. CDR3 DNA sequence: TGTGCCAGCAGTCTTCGTGAGATAAGTTGGGTCGTTGGACGGACAGATACGCAGTATTTT.

This clonotype has a count of ten or more. This sequence joins TRBV10-1 and TRBJ2-7; 10 bases map to TRBD1. Germline trimming cut 8 bases from V and 4 bases from J; bases unmatched to any gene: 5. Per germline, CDR1 WNHNN and CDR2 SYGVQD (reference sequence). The CDR3 has 13 residues. CDR3 sequence (DNA): TGCGCCAGCCAAATGGACAGGGGGTACGAGCAGTACTTC. It codes for CASQMDRGYEQYF.

This clonotype was counted many times. The chain recombines TRBV4-1 with TRBJ1-2; TRBD1 is a possible D gene (5 bases). Deletions cut 0 bases from V and 7 bases from J, with 18 bases between. Germline lookup yields CDR1 MGHRA and CDR2 YSYEKL. The CDR3 is 16 residues long. Here the CDR3 reads CASSQDGFRGERGYTF. DNA of the CDR3: TGCGCCAGCAGCCAAGATGGATTTAGGGGAGAACGTGGCTACACCTTC.

This clonotype was detected a few times. The gene calls are TRBV25-1 and TRBJ2-3; 11 nucleotides agree with TRBD2. Germline V gene lookup returns CDR1 MGHDK and CDR2 SYGVNS. The CDR3 consists of 13 residues. The J segment lost 2 bases and the V segment lost 11 bases, leaving 3 bases of the junction unmatched. The CDR3 nucleotides are TGTGCCGCTAGCGGGGGGTACACAGATACGCAGTATTTT. It specifies CAASGGYTDTQYF.

This clonotype was counted only a few times. This sequence joins TRBV3-1 and TRBJ1-2; the match to TRBD1 covers 8 bases. The germline V gene has CDR1 LGHDT and CDR2 YNNKEL (reference sequence). CDR3 length equals 14 residues. J lost 8 bases, V lost 4 bases, and 9 bases had no gene match. The DNA for the CDR3 is TGTGCCAGCAGCCCCGGCTCAGGGGGCCGCGGCTACACCTTC. It yields the protein CASSPGSGGRGYTF.

The rearrangement links TRBV27 to TRBJ1-2; D not resolved. Trimming pared 8 bases from V and 3 bases from J, leaving 10 bases between. The CDR3 has 12 residues. Germline V CDR1 and CDR2: MNHEY, SMNVEV (reference sequence). The CDR3 is CASSSRDYGYTF. The CDR3, as DNA: TGTGCCAGCTCCTCAAGGGACTATGGCTACACCTTC.

This clonotype appeared many times. The CDR3: CSAWGPYDDEQFF. In DNA, the CDR3 is TGCAGTGCGTGGGGGCCCTACGATGATGAGCAGTTCTTC. This chain uses TRBV20-1 with TRBJ2-1; perhaps TRBD1 as D (6 bases). Germline V lookup: CDR1 DFQATT, CDR2 SNEGSKA (reference sequence). The CDR3 runs 13 residues. Trimming stripped 6 bases from V and 8 bases from J, with 17 bases between.

The chain uses TRBV14 and TRBJ1-1, with D hard to call. The CDR3 contains 14 residues. From germline, CDR1 is SGHDN and CDR2 FVKESK. Trimming pared 1 base from V and 7 bases from J, leaving 13 bases between. In nucleotides, the CDR3 is TGTGCCAGCAGCCAAGTTAGGTGGGATGGTGAAGCTTTCTTT. Protein product: CASSQVRWDGEAFF.

The chain carries TRBV5-1 and TRBJ2-5, with 9 bases identical to TRBD1. The germline gives CDR1 SGHRS, CDR2 YFSETQ. The CDR3 is made up of 14 amino acids. With V trimmed by 2 bases and J by 5 bases, 4 bases remained unmatched. The CDR3 here is CASSFFGQGETQYF. DNA for the CDR3: TGCGCCAGCAGCTTCTTCGGACAGGGGGAGACCCAGTACTTC.

J is TRBJ2-1 and V is TRBV6-5, with a tentative D call TRBD1 (5 bases). Trimming removed 7 bases at V and 7 bases at J, with 14 bases between. This CDR3 has 13 amino acids. Germline CDR1 reads MNHEY; CDR2 reads SVGAGI. The CDR3: CASTNPGLNEQFF. The CDR3, as DNA: TGTGCCAGCACTAACCCAGGGTTGAATGAGCAGTTCTTC.

This clonotype was detected only a few times. This chain connects TRBV16 to TRBJ1-3; possible D gene TRBD1, 5 bases. Between the trimmed V and J ends, which lost 3 bases and 3 bases, there was a span of 12 bases. Germline CDR1 KGHSY, CDR2 FQNENV. The CDR3 runs 15 residues. The CDR3 DNA is TGTGCCAGCAGCCACCAAAGGGGTTTTGGAAACACCATATATTTT. Residues: CASSHQRGFGNTIYF.

This rearrangement joins TRBV7-2 to TRBJ2-3, with a tentative D call TRBD2 (7 bases). The CDR3 extends over 14 amino acids. The germline CDR1 and CDR2 sequences are SGHTA and FQGNSA. The V end was cut by 6 bases, the J end by 5 bases, with 15 bases between. For the CDR3, the DNA is TGTGCCAGCAGGCTGGGAGGGGGGTTAGATACGCAGTATTTT. Amino acids: CASRLGGGLDTQYF.

This clonotype has a count of ten or more. The chain joins TRBV5-1 to TRBJ1-2; TRBD1 might be the D (5 bases). Trimming cost V 0 bases and J 6 bases, with 21 bases left between them. CDR3 length: 17 amino acids. Per germline, CDR1 SGHRS and CDR2 YFSETQ. The DNA of the CDR3 is TGCGCCAGCAGCTTGGAGGGCCGACAGTTGCCCATGGATGGCTACACCTTC. This translates into CASSLEGRQLPMDGYTF. The full variable domain, rest sourced from reference TRBV5-1 and TRBJ1-2, is KAGVTQTPRYLIKTRGQQVTLSCSPISGHRSVSWYQQTPGQGLQFLFEYFSETQRNKGNFPGRFSGRQFSNSRSEMNVSTLELGDSALYLCASSLEGRQLPMDGYTFGSGTRLTVV.

This clonotype was seen ten or more times. The genes are TRBV6-1 and TRBJ2-3; unclear D gene. Deletions cut 4 bases from V and 1 base from J, with 9 bases between. The CDR3 covers 14 residues. The V gene's germline CDR1 is MNHNS and CDR2 SASEGT. CDR3 in amino acids: CASSGGQGTDTQYF. CDR3 DNA sequence: TGTGCCAGCAGTGGTGGGCAGGGCACAGATACGCAGTATTTT.

This clonotype occurred many times. The rearrangement links TRBV12-5 to TRBJ2-7; D gene uncertain. The CDR3 runs to 15 residues. V was clipped by 6 bases and J by 3 bases, with 18 bases between them. Germline V gene lookup returns CDR1 LGHNT and CDR2 FRNRAP. CDR3 protein: CASGTKTQIVYEQYV. The CDR3 region has the DNA TGTGCTAGTGGGACGAAAACTCAAATTGTCTACGAGCAGTACGTC.

This clonotype came up many times. Here the CDR3 reads CASRVLQGANYGYTF. In DNA, the CDR3 is TGCGCCAGCAGGGTATTACAGGGCGCTAACTATGGCTACACCTTC. The genes are TRBV5-1 and TRBJ1-2; tentatively, D is TRBD1 (6 bases). V was clipped by 5 bases and J by 0 bases, with 14 bases between them. This CDR3 has 15 residues. The germline CDR1 and CDR2 sequences are SGHRS and YFSETQ.

This clonotype occurred many times. This chain uses TRBV7-3 with TRBJ2-3; 9 bases line up with TRBD2. This CDR3 region has 16 residues. Trimming took 5 bases from V and 0 from J; bases not matched to a gene: 6. Germline CDR1 is SGHTA and CDR2 is FQGTGA. The CDR3 bases are TGTGCCAGCAGCCCTGGACTAGCGCTTAGCACAGATACGCAGTATTTT. As protein: CASSPGLALSTDTQYF.

This clonotype was recorded at least ten times. The chain carries TRBV4-2 and TRBJ2-5; 8 positions agree with TRBD2. In germline, CDR1 is LGHNA, CDR2 YNFKEQ. The CDR3 loop spans 17 amino acids. The V segment lost 0 bases and the J segment 2 bases; nucleotides outside the gene matches: 8. The CDR3 nucleotides are TGTGCCAGCAGCCAAGATCCTGGCGGGGGGCCACAAGAGACCCAGTACTTC. Its protein is CASSQDPGGGPQETQYF.

This clonotype was observed at least ten times. The genes are TRBV21-1 and TRBJ2-7. TRBV21-1 represents a pseudogene. This CDR3 has 13 residues. CDR3 bases: TGTGCCAGCAGTAGGCTATCCTACCTAGAGCAGTACGTC. Protein: CASSRLSYLEQYV.

This clonotype appeared many times. The chain joins TRBV5-4 to TRBJ2-1; TRBD1 aligns across 7 bases. The trim removed 0 bases at V and 0 bases at J, leaving 0 bases unmatched. Germline V gene data show CDR1 as SGHNT and CDR2 as YYREEE (reference sequence). The length of the CDR3 is 15 residues. The CDR3 spells CASSLGQGSYNEQFF. The CDR3 DNA reads TGTGCCAGCAGCTTGGGACAGGGCTCCTACAATGAGCAGTTCTTC.

This clonotype was seen repeatedly, ten times or more. The CDR3 sequence: CASSTGQGPQETQYF. The CDR3, as DNA: TGTGCCAGCAGCACGGGACAGGGGCCCCAAGAGACCCAGTACTTC. This chain links TRBV7-9 with TRBJ2-5; 10 nucleotides line up with TRBD1. Germline V CDR1 and CDR2: SEHNR, FQNEAQ (reference sequence). The CDR3 is made up of 15 amino acids. V shed 5 bases and J 1 base; nucleotides not matched to a gene: 4.

As to this clonotype: Given a much more abundant clone one base away, this may be a read error. V and J are TRBV4-1 and TRBJ2-5, with 15 bases that match TRBD2. The CDR3 extends over 18 amino acids. Germline CDR1 is MGHRA and CDR2 is YSYEKL. V gave up 3 bases and J gave up 1 base; unmatched junction bases: 6. The CDR3 loop is CASSHDRGLAGGQETQYF. The CDR3 coding sequence is TGCGCCAGCAGCCACGATAGGGGACTAGCGGGGGGCCAAGAGACCCAGTACTTC.

This chain uses TRBV29-1 with TRBJ1-6, with a possible D match to TRBD1 (5 bases). V lost 5 bases and J lost 8, with 13 bases in between. CDR1 SQVTM and CDR2 ANQGSEA come from the germline V gene. CDR3 length equals 13 residues. CDR3 in amino acids: CSVRQNADSPLHF. The CDR3 nucleotides read TGCAGCGTTCGACAGAATGCCGATTCACCCCTCCACTTT. Full variable domain (rest looked up from reference TRBV29-1 and TRBJ1-6): SAVISQKPSRDICQRGTSLTIQCQVDSQVTMMFWYRQQPGQSLTLIATANQGSEATYESGFVIDKFPISRPNLTFSTLTVSNMSPEDSSIYLCSVRQNADSPLHFGNGTRLTVT.

There are many counts of this clonotype. This sequence joins TRBV7-2 and TRBJ2-5; D perhaps matches TRBD2 (5 bases). The CDR3 consists of 15 residues. V lost 1 base and J lost 2, with 11 bases in between. Germline CDR1 is SGHTA and CDR2 is FQGNSA. The DNA for the CDR3 is TGTGCCAGCAGCTTAGGGAGGACGTGGCAAGAGACCCAGTACTTC. It codes for CASSLGRTWQETQYF.

The sample holds many counts of this clonotype. The rearrangement joins TRBV20-1 to TRBJ1-5, with D hard to call. The CDR3 consists of 12 residues. Trimming took 4 bases from V and 4 from J, leaving 8 bases between them. CDR1 and CDR2 (germline): DFQATT, SNEGSKA (reference sequence). This CDR3 is CSAIGGNQPQHF. The CDR3 coding sequence is TGCAGTGCTATAGGTGGGAATCAGCCCCAGCATTTT.